The 18 T cell receptor beta chains listed next were all sequenced from one sample in a study of blood T cell repertoires in COVID-19. Sequenced by immunoSEQ multiplex PCR; TCRdb stores in-frame clones only, minus some. The sample yields over 200,000 clones, more than 75% seen once. Sequencing was done on a sample of PBMCs or T cells enriched from blood (not recorded which). These receptors were taken from a young man who had recovered from COVID-19.

This chain joins TRBV5-4 and TRBJ2-3; D perhaps matches TRBD1 (6 bases). CDR3 length: 12 amino acids. Trimming took off 5 bases at V and 6 bases at J, with 10 bases between the two ends. Germline assignment: CDR1 SGHNT and CDR2 YYREEE (reference sequence). CDR3 sequence (DNA): TGTGCCAGCAGTTCGCAGGGGGATACGCAGTATTTT. Residues: CASSSQGDTQYF.

The J gene is TRBJ2-1, the V gene TRBV5-8; D is possibly TRBD2 (6 bases). Germline V gene sequence: CDR1 SGHTS, CDR2 YDEGEE. CDR3 size: 14 residues. Trimming left V 4 bases short and J 6 bases short, with 14 bases between. Here the CDR3 DNA reads TGTGCCAGCAGCCCGGGGACTTTTTTCAATGAGCAGTTCTTC. This sequence encodes CASSPGTFFNEQFF.

This chain links TRBV29-1 with TRBJ1-2; D gene uncertain. The CDR3 runs 11 residues. Trimming took 4 bases from V and 4 from J, leaving 7 bases between them. Germline-derived CDR1 and CDR2 are SQVTM and ANQGSEA. In DNA form, the CDR3 reads TGCAGCGTTGTTGAGGGCTATGGCTACACCTTC. Encoded protein: CSVVEGYGYTF.

The rearrangement joins TRBV2 to TRBJ1-4; 9 nucleotides line up with TRBD1. The CDR3 loop spans 13 amino acids. Germline lookup yields CDR1 SNHLY and CDR2 FYNNEI. Germline trimming cut 6 bases from V and 7 bases from J; bases unmatched to any gene: 3. CDR3: CASRGTGREKLFF. The DNA of the CDR3 is TGTGCCAGCAGGGGGACAGGGCGTGAAAAACTGTTTTTT.

The V gene is TRBV19, the J gene TRBJ1-2, with a possible D match to TRBD1 (6 bases). The V gene's germline CDR1 is LNHDA and CDR2 SQIVND (reference sequence). CDR3 length: 15 amino acids. The V end was cut by 3 bases, the J end by 0 bases, with 11 bases between. As DNA, the CDR3 is TGTGCCAGTAGTATTACAGGGCCGGCTAACTATGGCTACACCTTC. This sequence encodes CASSITGPANYGYTF.

The chain is built from TRBV27 and TRBJ2-2, with a weak D call TRBD1 (6 bases). Per germline, CDR1 MNHEY and CDR2 SMNVEV (reference sequence). This CDR3 is 14 amino acids long. Trimming took off 6 bases at V and 6 bases at J, with 14 bases between the two ends. CDR3 residues: CASSRITGPGELFF. In DNA, the CDR3 is TGTGCCAGCAGCCGGATCACAGGGCCCGGGGAGCTGTTTTTT.

This clone was seen once. The chain employs TRBV4-1 and TRBJ1-2, with 7 bases aligning to TRBD1. The V gene's germline CDR1 is MGHRA and CDR2 YSYEKL. This CDR3 contains 14 residues. J lost 7 bases, V lost 0 bases, and 5 bases had no gene match. The CDR3 coding sequence is TGCGCCAGCAGCCAAGAAGGGACAGAGATTGGCTACACCTTC. This codes for CASSQEGTEIGYTF.

The rearrangement joins TRBV19 to TRBJ2-3; TRBD1 matches 7 bases. Germline V lookup: CDR1 LNHDA, CDR2 SQIVND (reference sequence). V trimming: 3 bases; J trimming: 0 bases; junction bases outside the gene matches: 9. The CDR3 is made up of 17 amino acids. DNA of the CDR3: TGTGCCAGTAGTATCCAGGGACAGCTCTTTAGCACAGATACGCAGTATTTT. Protein sequence: CASSIQGQLFSTDTQYF.

Only one count was recorded for this clone. V and J are TRBV18 and TRBJ2-7; D gene uncertain. V shed 0 bases and J shed 1 base, with 4 bases lying between them. CDR1 and CDR2 from the germline V gene are KGHSH and LQKENI. The CDR3 extends over 13 amino acids. The DNA for the CDR3 is TGTGCCAGCTCACCACCGGCTTCCTACGAGCAGTACTTC. Its protein product is CASSPPASYEQYF. Variable domain in full (rest from reference TRBV18 and TRBJ2-7): NAGVMQNPRHLVRRRGQEARLRCSPMKGHSHVYWYRQLPEEGLKFMVYLQKENIIDESGMPKERFSAEFPKEGPSILRIQQVVRGDSAAYFCASSPPASYEQYFGPGTRLTVT.

V is TRBV19 and J is TRBJ1-1; D call uncertain. Germline lookup yields CDR1 LNHDA and CDR2 SQIVND (reference sequence). V was shortened by 5 bases and J by 4 bases, with 14 bases between the two germline ends. The CDR3 runs to 14 residues. This CDR3 is CASSGGFPSTEAFF. DNA for the CDR3: TGTGCCAGTAGTGGAGGGTTCCCCTCCACTGAAGCTTTCTTT.

J is TRBJ1-5 and V is TRBV19; 10 nucleotides line up with TRBD1. The CDR3 extends over 14 amino acids. V gave up 6 bases and J gave up 6 bases; unmatched junction bases: 5. The germline V gene has CDR1 LNHDA and CDR2 SQIVND (reference sequence). The CDR3 loop reads CASRRTGGSQPQHF. In nucleotides, the CDR3 is TGTGCCAGTAGGAGGACAGGGGGTAGTCAGCCCCAGCATTTT. The whole variable domain, remainder taken from reference TRBV19 and TRBJ1-5, is DGGITQSPKYLFRKEGQNVTLSCEQNLNHDAMYWYRQDPGQGLRLIYYSQIVNDFQKGDIAEGYSVSREKKESFPLTVTSAQKNPTAFYLCASRRTGGSQPQHFGDGTRLSIL.

V and J are TRBV28 and TRBJ2-3; 9 bases are shared with TRBD2. The length of the CDR3 is 15 residues. Germline values: CDR1 MDHEN, CDR2 SYDVKM. J was trimmed by 0 bases and V by 2 bases; bases with no gene match: 0. The CDR3 loop reads CASSLTSGSTDTQYF. CDR3 in DNA: TGTGCCAGCAGTTTAACTAGCGGGAGCACAGATACGCAGTATTTT.

The CDR3 is CASMGTGGVRGELFF. The CDR3 nucleotides read TGTGCCAGTATGGGGACAGGGGGCGTTCGCGGGGAGCTGTTTTTT. The chain links TRBV19 to TRBJ2-2, with 12 bases aligning to TRBD1. The germline CDR1 and CDR2 sequences are LNHDA and SQIVND (reference sequence). The CDR3 is made up of 15 amino acids. With V trimmed by 7 bases and J by 7 bases, 7 bases remained unmatched.

The chain joins TRBV28 to TRBJ2-7; 11 positions match TRBD2. This CDR3 region has 15 residues. Germline V gene sequence: CDR1 MDHEN, CDR2 SYDVKM. Unmatched junction bases numbered 5, after V lost 5 bases and J lost 2 bases. For the CDR3, the DNA is TGTGCCAGCAGTCTTGGGACTAGCGGAACCTACGAGCAGTACTTC. Translating it yields CASSLGTSGTYEQYF.

The V gene is TRBV27, the J gene TRBJ2-1, with 9 nucleotides matching TRBD2. V lost 4 bases, J lost 3 bases, and 13 bases stayed unmatched. CDR3 length: 18 residues. Germline CDR1 is MNHEY and CDR2 is SMNVEV (reference sequence). Here the CDR3 DNA reads TGTGCCAGCAGTTCCGGACTAGCGAGGGGGGGGCACTACAATGAGCAGTTCTTC. Residues: CASSSGLARGGHYNEQFF.

V and J are TRBV19 and TRBJ2-2; maybe TRBD1 (5 bases). Trimming cost V 7 bases and J 0 bases, with 9 bases left between them. The V gene's germline CDR1 is LNHDA and CDR2 SQIVND (reference sequence). This CDR3 comprises 14 residues. This CDR3 is CASITGTNTGELFF. The CDR3 region has the DNA TGTGCCAGTATTACAGGCACGAACACCGGGGAGCTGTTTTTT.

The J gene is TRBJ2-5, the V gene TRBV27, with a possible D match to TRBD2 (5 bases). The germline V gene encodes CDR1 MNHEY and CDR2 SMNVEV (reference sequence). The V and J ends lost 6 bases and 4 bases respectively, with 9 bases between them. The CDR3 runs 12 residues. In DNA form, the CDR3 reads TGTGCCAGCAGCAATCGGGGAGAGACCCAGTACTTC. Amino acids: CASSNRGETQYF.

Only one count was recorded for this clone. The rearrangement joins TRBV4-1 to TRBJ2-7, with D perhaps matching TRBD1 (5 bases). CDR3 length: 13 amino acids. The V gene's germline CDR1 is MGHRA and CDR2 YSYEKL. Trimming pared 4 bases from V and 6 bases from J, leaving 13 bases between. The CDR3 DNA is TGCGCCAGCAGCCGGGGCACCTCGGCCGAGCAGTACTTC. Translating gives CASSRGTSAEQYF.